This T cell receptor (beta chain) was retrieved from a study of regulatory T cells in long-lasting Graves disease. This CDR3 region has 12 residues. Germline V lookup: CDR1 SQVTM, CDR2 ANQGSEA. Trimming took off 5 bases at V and 3 bases at J, with 10 bases between the two ends. Study-wide findings and caveats: Persistent Graves' cases showed lower TCR diversity than newly diagnosed cases.

Arm-PCR of CDR3 regions and iRepertoire HTBI primers were the basis on which TCR beta libraries were built. Authors' analysis steps: Across samples, more than 55 TRBV and more than 13 TRBJ segments were found. TCRdb reprocessed the multiplex PCR reads with MiXCR, giving one entry per CDR3 protein. TCRdb assigned the V and J calls; the authors' analysis was not used. The sample shows 620,000 or so distinct CDR3 sequences, around 15% of them seen only once. Time point noted: newly diagnosed GD, antithyroid drugs for less than 3 months. There was RNA extracted from PBMCs, and the TCR library was made from it. Diagnoses of Graves' disease were made by American Thyroid Association guidelines. This clonotype was found a few times. Antigen unknown. These data also featured in a second study, about T cells in Graves' hyperthyroidism and ophthalmopathy. That report adds: In the analysis, a 13 V-J model separated ophthalmopathy from stable hyperthyroidism.

The chain links TRBV29-1 to TRBJ1-2; the D is unclear. The input for sequencing was peripheral blood mononuclear cells (PBMCs), taken at new diagnosis, from a patient treated with antithyroid drugs. The sequence derives from a woman in her twenties or thirties with Graves disease. The CDR3 is CSVLGTYYGYTF. In nucleotides, the CDR3 is TGCAGCGTTTTGGGCACCTACTATGGCTACACCTTC.